This is a list of T cell receptor beta chains from one sample in a study of molecular identifiers for immune sequencing clone quantification. Each CDR3 protein is one row after TCRdb ran MiXCR on the PCR reads. The sample records 300,000 to 400,000 distinct CDR3 sequences, 24% being singletons. The sequencing input was naive CD8+ T cells from blood, with Jurkat cell RNA spiked in. The receptor set was obtained from a human donor in good health. Some libraries in this study had Jurkat cell RNA spiked in. Each CDR3 is given with its conserved first and last residue. Each record gives: J gene, D gene, V gene, CDR3 length, clone size, CDR3 DNA, CDR3 protein. A D gene is named only where the DNA matches it firmly. Expanded clones get a size class; other rows say once, few or many, or leave the size out.

TRBJ2-7,-,TRBV5-6,12,-,TGTGCCAGCAGCTTGGACAGGAACGAGCAGTACTTC,CASSLDRNEQYF
TRBJ1-1,-,TRBV20-1,16,-,TGCAGTGCTAGAGATCCGGGGTGGGCAGGGAACTCTGAAGCTTTCTTT,CSARDPGWAGNSEAFF
TRBJ2-3,TRBD2,TRBV7-9,15,few,TGTGCCAGCAGCCCTAGCGGGAGACTCACAGATACGCAGTATTTT,CASSPSGRLTDTQYF
TRBJ1-4,-,TRBV28,12,many,TGTGCCAGCAGTCTGTATAATGAAAAACTGTTTTTT,CASSLYNEKLFF
TRBJ2-1,TRBD2,TRBV12-3/TRBV12-4,14,few,TGTGCCAGCAGTTTAGCGGGAGTGGGGGGGGAGCAGTTCTTC,CASSLAGVGGEQFF
TRBJ2-7,-,TRBV4-3,16,few,TGCGCCAGCAGCCAAGATTACACCGGGTTCGGGTACGAGCAGTACTTC,CASSQDYTGFGYEQYF
TRBJ1-1,-,TRBV4-2,16,many,TGTGCCAGCAGCCAAGAAAACAGGTTTCAATGGACTGAAGCTTTCTTT,CASSQENRFQWTEAFF
TRBJ2-2,-,TRBV7-2,15,few,TGTGCCAGCAGCGCCACCGCGGGGGCAACCGGGGAGCTGTTTTTT,CASSATAGATGELFF
TRBJ2-3,-,TRBV7-2,22,few,TGTGCCAGCAGCTTTGGCCATGCTGGAGGGGGCCTCCCCCTAGGTAGCACAGATACGCAGTATTTT,CASSFGHAGGGLPLGSTDTQYF
TRBJ1-4,TRBD1,TRBV9,13,many,TGTGCCAGCAGCCCGTGGACAGGTGAAAAACTGTTTTTT,CASSPWTGEKLFF
TRBJ2-5,TRBD1,TRBV6-2/TRBV6-3,14,many,TGTGCCAGCGGGTACCGGGACAGAAAAGAGACCCAGTACTTC,CASGYRDRKETQYF
TRBJ2-2,-,TRBV11-3,15,-,TGTGCCGGCAGCCCCGAACGGGGGAACACCGGGGAGCTGTTTTTT,CAGSPERGNTGELFF
TRBJ2-3,-,TRBV3-1,16,-,TGTGCCAGCAGCCCCGGGGAAGGGACCCTCCATCATACGCAGTATTTT,CASSPGEGTLHHTQYF
TRBJ2-7,TRBD2,TRBV13,16,once,TGTGCCAGCAGCGAGACTAGCGGGATTTGGTCCTACGAGCGGTGCTTC,CASSETSGIWSYERCF
TRBJ2-7,TRBD1,TRBV6-2/TRBV6-3,14,-,TGTGCCAGCAGTTATCGACAGGGGGCCTACGAGCAGTACTTC,CASSYRQGAYEQYF
TRBJ1-3,TRBD1,TRBV5-1,15,many,TGCGCCAGCAGCTTGGAGGGGGCCTCTGGAAACACCATATATTTT,CASSLEGASGNTIYF
TRBJ2-4,-,TRBV5-1,13,-,TGCGCCAGCAGCTTGACAGGTCAAAACATTCAGTACTTC,CASSLTGQNIQYF
TRBJ2-3,TRBD2,TRBV20-1,17,many,TGCAGTGCTAGAGATAGGAGCGGGAGGGCCGTCGCAGATACGCAGTATTTT,CSARDRSGRAVADTQYF
TRBJ1-5,-,TRBV4-3,15,many,TGCGCCAGCAGCCCCTGGGCGGGGATGGCCCAGCCCCAGCATTTT,CASSPWAGMAQPQHF
TRBJ1-1,-,TRBV12-3/TRBV12-4,15,-,TGTGCCAGCAGCTCGACGGTGGTGCGGGGCACTGAAGCTTTCTTT,CASSSTVVRGTEAFF
TRBJ2-3,TRBD2,TRBV11-2,16,-,TGTGCCAGCAGCTTAGGTACTAGCGGATATTTAGATACGCAGTATTTT,CASSLGTSGYLDTQYF
TRBJ2-5,-,TRBV10-3,15,-,TGTGCCATCAGTGAGTCGTACAGAGCTCAAGAGACCCAGTACTTC,CAISESYRAQETQYF
TRBJ2-7,TRBD1,TRBV6-5,16,-,TGTGCCAGCAGTTGGGGAGTTGCGGGACAGGCCTACGAGCAGTACTTC,CASSWGVAGQAYEQYF
TRBJ1-1,-,TRBV4-1,12,many,TGCGCCAGCAGCCAGCCGGGCACTGAAGCTTTCTTT,CASSQPGTEAFF
TRBJ2-2,-,TRBV27,14,few,TGTGCCAGCAGTTTCGCTGCAGGGCCCGGGGAGCTGTTTTTT,CASSFAAGPGELFF
TRBJ2-1,-,TRBV11-2,13,many,TGTGCCAGCAGCTTAGGGTCGCACAATGAGCAGTTCTTC,CASSLGSHNEQFF
TRBJ2-1,TRBD2,TRBV27,16,few,TGTGCCAGCAGTTTTTCCCTAGCGGCCTCCTACAATGAGCAGTTCTTC,CASSFSLAASYNEQFF
TRBJ2-3,TRBD2,TRBV13,18,many,TGTGCCAGCAGCTCGGTACTAGCGGGAGTTGAAGCCACAGATACGCAGTATTTT,CASSSVLAGVEATDTQYF
TRBJ2-5,TRBD1,TRBV19,15,few,TGTGCCAGTAGTCAAGGGACAGCACCTCAAGAGACCCAGTACTTC,CASSQGTAPQETQYF
TRBJ2-1,TRBD2,TRBV12-3/TRBV12-4,16,-,TGTGCCAGCAGTCCGTCGACTAGCGGTTACTACAATGAGCAGATCTTC,CASSPSTSGYYNEQIF
TRBJ2-1,-,TRBV13,14,-,TGTGCCAGCAGCTTAGAGTCCTCAAACAATGAGCAGTTCTTC,CASSLESSNNEQFF
TRBJ2-3,TRBD2,TRBV9,15,-,TGTGCCAGCTCTGCGGGGGGCCGGGGCGCAGATACGCAGTATTTT,CASSAGGRGADTQYF
TRBJ1-2,TRBD1,TRBV29-1,13,many,TGCAGCGTTGAAGGACAGGGGAACTATGGCTACACCTTC,CSVEGQGNYGYTF